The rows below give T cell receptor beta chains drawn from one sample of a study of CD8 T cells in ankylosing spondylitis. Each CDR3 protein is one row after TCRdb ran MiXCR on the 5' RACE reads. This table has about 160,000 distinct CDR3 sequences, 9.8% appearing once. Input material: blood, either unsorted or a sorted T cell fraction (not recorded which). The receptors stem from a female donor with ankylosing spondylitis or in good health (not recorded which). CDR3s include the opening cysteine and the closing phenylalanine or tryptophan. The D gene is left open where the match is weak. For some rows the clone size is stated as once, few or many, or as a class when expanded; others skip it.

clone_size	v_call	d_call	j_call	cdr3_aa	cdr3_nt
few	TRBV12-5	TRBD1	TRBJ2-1	CASGLPLTGGRYNEQFF	TGTGCTAGTGGTTTGCCCTTGACAGGGGGCCGCTACAATGAGCAGTTCTTC
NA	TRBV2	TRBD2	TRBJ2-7	CASRTTAGSGYEQYF	TGTGCCAGCAGGACCACAGCGGGGAGCGGATACGAGCAGTACTTC
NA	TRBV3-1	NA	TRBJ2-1	CASSLGSGDGNEQFF	TGTGCCAGCAGCTTGGGTTCCGGCGACGGCAATGAGCAGTTCTTC
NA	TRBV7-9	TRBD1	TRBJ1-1	CASSLGAGGTEAFF	TGTGCCAGCAGCTTAGGGGCAGGGGGTACTGAAGCTTTCTTT
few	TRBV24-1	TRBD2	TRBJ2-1	CATSDPGRAGNEQFF	TGTGCCACCAGTGACCCCGGGAGGGCCGGCAATGAGCAGTTCTTC
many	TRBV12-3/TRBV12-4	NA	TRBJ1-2	CASSLGGGGYTF	TGTGCCAGCAGTTTAGGCGGTGGCGGCTACACCTTC
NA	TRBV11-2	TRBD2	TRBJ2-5	CASSLWLGLKGTSVGETQYF	TGTGCCAGCAGCTTATGGCTTGGACTAAAAGGAACTAGCGTCGGAGAGACCCAGTACTTC
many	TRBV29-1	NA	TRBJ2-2	CSAEDGNTGELFF	TGCAGCGCTGAGGACGGAAACACCGGGGAGCTGTTTTTT
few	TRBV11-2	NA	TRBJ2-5	CASSPPIPDIQETQYF	TGTGCCAGCAGCCCACCCATCCCCGACATCCAAGAGACCCAGTACTTC
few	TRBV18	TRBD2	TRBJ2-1	CASSPSGGSLNEQFF	TGTGCCAGCTCACCATCAGGCGGGAGCTTAAATGAGCAGTTCTTC
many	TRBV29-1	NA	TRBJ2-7	CSVTGIVEDFQTPYEQYF	TGCAGCGTTACGGGTATCGTAGAGGACTTTCAGACACCCTACGAGCAGTACTTC
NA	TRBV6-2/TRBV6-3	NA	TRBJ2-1	CASTSSPQNEQFF	TGTGCCAGCACGTCTTCCCCCCAAAATGAGCAGTTCTTC
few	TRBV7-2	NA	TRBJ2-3	CASSLVAERPDTQYF	TGTGCCAGCAGCTTAGTAGCGGAGAGGCCAGATACGCAGTATTTT
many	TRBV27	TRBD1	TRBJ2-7	CASSLRQGVYEQYF	TGTGCCAGCAGTTTAAGACAGGGGGTTTACGAGCAGTACTTC
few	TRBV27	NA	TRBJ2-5	CASSDGLQETQYF	TGTGCCAGCAGCGATGGGCTCCAAGAGACCCAGTACTTC
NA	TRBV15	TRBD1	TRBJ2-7	CATRGQGNYEQYF	TGTGCCACCAGGGGACAGGGGAACTACGAGCAGTACTTC
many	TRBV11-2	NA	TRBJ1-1	CASSLGYRAVGMGTEAFF	TGTGCCAGCAGCTTAGGGTACCGGGCGGTAGGGATGGGCACTGAAGCTTTCTTT
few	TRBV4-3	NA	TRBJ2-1	CASSLNPRGKNEQFF	TGCGCCAGCAGCCTGAACCCTAGGGGGAAGAATGAGCAGTTCTTC
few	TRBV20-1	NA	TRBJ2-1	CSVALQGNEQFF	TGCAGTGTCGCACTACAGGGCAATGAGCAGTTCTTC
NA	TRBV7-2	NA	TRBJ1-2	CASSLVADYYGYTF	TGTGCCAGCAGCTTAGTCGCGGACTACTATGGCTACACCTTC
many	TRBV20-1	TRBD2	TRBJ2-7	CSARGTSGSYEQYF	TGCAGTGCTAGAGGGACTAGCGGATCCTACGAGCAGTACTTC
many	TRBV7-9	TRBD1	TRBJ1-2	CASSTSGQGDGYTF	TGTGCCAGCAGCACCTCGGGACAGGGCGATGGCTACACCTTC
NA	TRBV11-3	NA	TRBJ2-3	CASSLDMDTQYF	TGTGCCAGCAGCTTAGATATGGATACGCAGTATTTT
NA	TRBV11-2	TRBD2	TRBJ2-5	CASRRLAGGGETQYF	TGTGCCAGCAGACGACTAGCGGGAGGGGGAGAGACCCAGTACTTC
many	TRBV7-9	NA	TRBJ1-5	CASRSGSQPQHF	TGTGCCAGCAGGTCGGGGAGTCAGCCCCAGCATTTT
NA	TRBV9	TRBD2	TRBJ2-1	CASTPSGTTYNEQFF	TGTGCCAGCACTCCTAGCGGGACGACCTACAATGAGCAGTTCTTC
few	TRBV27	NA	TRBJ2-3	CASTGSAGMNTQYF	TGTGCCAGCACCGGGTCGGCAGGGATGAATACGCAGTATTTT
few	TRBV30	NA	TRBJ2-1	CAWSEGGEQFF	TGTGCCTGGAGTGAGGGGGGTGAGCAGTTCTTC
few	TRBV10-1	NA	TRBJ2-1	CASSEDGWDNEQFF	TGCGCCAGCAGTGAGGATGGCTGGGACAATGAGCAGTTCTTC
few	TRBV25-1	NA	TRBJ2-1	CASSEFFPEGNEQFF	TGTGCCAGCAGTGAATTTTTCCCGGAAGGAAATGAGCAGTTCTTC
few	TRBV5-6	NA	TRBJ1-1	CASSVTRDTEAFF	TGTGCCAGCAGCGTAACTCGGGACACTGAAGCTTTCTTT
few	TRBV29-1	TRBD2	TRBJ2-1	CSVGLAGVINEQFF	TGCAGCGTCGGACTAGCGGGAGTGATAAATGAGCAGTTCTTC
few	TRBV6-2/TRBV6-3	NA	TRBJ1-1	CASGRAEVLNTEAFF	TGTGCCAGCGGGAGAGCGGAGGTTTTGAACACTGAAGCTTTCTTT
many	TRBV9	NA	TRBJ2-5	CASSVGWGILRETQYF	TGTGCCAGCAGCGTAGGTTGGGGGATATTGCGAGAGACCCAGTACTTC
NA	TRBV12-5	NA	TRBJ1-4	CASGPGGVKLFF	TGTGCTAGTGGTCCCGGAGGGGTTAAACTGTTTTTT
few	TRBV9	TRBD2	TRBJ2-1	CASSSGRSSYNEQFF	TGTGCCAGCAGCTCCGGGAGGAGTTCCTACAATGAGCAGTTCTTC
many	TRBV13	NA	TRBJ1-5	CASSPGGSQPQHF	TGTGCCAGCAGCCCCGGGGGGTCTCAGCCCCAGCATTTT
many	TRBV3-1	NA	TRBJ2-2	CASLQGAGELFF	TGTGCCAGCCTTCAGGGTGCCGGGGAGCTGTTTTTT
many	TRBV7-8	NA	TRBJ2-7	CASSLGPDSYEQYF	TGTGCCAGCAGCCTCGGACCGGACTCCTACGAGCAGTACTTC
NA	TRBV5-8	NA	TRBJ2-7	CASSLGGYQGEQYF	TGTGCCAGCAGCTTGGGGGGCTACCAGGGCGAGCAGTACTTC
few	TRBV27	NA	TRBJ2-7	CASSLGGKLNEQYF	TGTGCCAGCAGTTTAGGAGGGAAGCTAAACGAGCAGTACTTC